The 18 T cell receptor beta chains in this list originate from one sample, sequenced in a study of cytomegalovirus exposure and HLA in healthy donors. Here immunoSEQ multiplex PCR was the method, and the copy in TCRdb shows in-frame clones only, minus some. The table has about 170,000 clones, about nine tenths seen once; the top ten hold 9% to 12%. The material sequenced was PBMCs. The source of these receptors is a young woman in good health and CMV-seropositive.

The chain has TRBV19 and TRBJ2-3, with D perhaps matching TRBD2 (6 bases). With 5 bases removed from V and 1 base from J, the gap between germline ends came to 10 bases. The CDR3 covers 14 residues. The germline V gene has CDR1 LNHDA and CDR2 SQIVND (reference sequence). The DNA for the CDR3 is TGTGCCAGTAGTCCGGCTAGCGGCACAGATACGCAGTATTTT. It encodes CASSPASGTDTQYF.

This rearrangement joins TRBV4-1 to TRBJ2-1; 9 bases line up with TRBD2. Germline CDR1 MGHRA, CDR2 YSYEKL. J was trimmed by 8 bases and V by 1 base; bases with no gene match: 6. There are 15 residues in the CDR3. CDR3 amino acids: CASSQVRLAGHEQFF. The CDR3 nucleotides are TGCGCCAGCAGCCAAGTCCGGCTAGCGGGACATGAGCAGTTCTTC.

CDR3 region: CASRAFMNTEAFF. CDR3 DNA sequence: TGTGCCAGTAGAGCATTCATGAACACTGAAGCTTTCTTT. The chain recombines TRBV19 with TRBJ1-1; no definite D call. CDR3 length: 13 residues. Germline CDR1 and CDR2: LNHDA and SQIVND (reference sequence). Trimming took off 6 bases at V and 0 bases at J, with 8 bases between the two ends. The full variable domain, its missing parts supplied by reference TRBV19 and TRBJ1-1, is DGGITQSPKYLFRKEGQNVTLSCEQNLNHDAMYWYRQDPGQGLRLIYYSQIVNDFQKGDIAEGYSVSREKKESFPLTVTSAQKNPTAFYLCASRAFMNTEAFFGQGTRLTVV.

V and J are TRBV27 and TRBJ1-3; D is ambiguous. V gave up 3 bases and J gave up 2 bases, with 2 bases separating them. This CDR3 region has 12 residues. The germline V gene has CDR1 MNHEY and CDR2 SMNVEV (reference sequence). In DNA form, the CDR3 reads TGTGCCAGCAGTTTTACTGGAAACACCATATATTTT. This codes for CASSFTGNTIYF.

This clone was counted only a few times. The rearrangement joins TRBV30 to TRBJ2-7; no definite D call. V was trimmed by 3 bases and J by 4 bases, leaving 10 bases between them. The CDR3 length is 12 residues. Germline V CDR1 and CDR2: GTSNPN, SVGIG (reference sequence). CDR3 nucleotides: TGTGCCTGGAGGGGCGTCGTATACGAGCAGTACTTC. Translated, it gives CAWRGVVYEQYF.

The rearrangement uses TRBV7-2 and TRBJ2-1; D may be TRBD1 (6 bases). The V end lost 4 bases, the J end lost 8 bases, and 15 bases lay between the germline ends. CDR3 length equals 14 residues. Looked up from germline, CDR1 is SGHTA and CDR2 is FQGNSA. The CDR3 loop reads CASSSHRVKDEQFF. The CDR3 DNA sequence: TGTGCCAGCAGCTCCCACAGGGTTAAAGATGAGCAGTTCTTC.

The chain joins TRBV18 to TRBJ2-1; TRBD2 aligns across 9 bases. The trim removed 2 bases at V and 2 bases at J, leaving 1 base unmatched. CDR1 is KGHSH and CDR2 is LQKENI in the germline V gene. The CDR3 is made up of 15 amino acids. CDR3 loop: CASSPKREAYNEQFF. The CDR3 DNA sequence: TGTGCCAGCTCACCAAAGCGGGAGGCCTACAATGAGCAGTTCTTC.

The chain has TRBV5-4 and TRBJ2-7; 10 nucleotides match TRBD1. The CDR3 contains 14 residues. Trimming cost V 0 bases and J 5 bases; bases outside gene matches: 2. Germline V lookup: CDR1 SGHNT, CDR2 YYREEE (reference sequence). CDR3 in DNA: TGTGCCAGCAGCTTGGGACAGGGGGCCGACGAGCAGTACTTC. Translation: CASSLGQGADEQYF.

V gene TRBV5-1 combines with J gene TRBJ2-5; no reliable D call. Germline V gene sequence: CDR1 SGHRS, CDR2 YFSETQ. Trimming cost V 0 bases and J 3 bases, with 6 bases left between them. The CDR3 has 13 amino acids. DNA of the CDR3: TGCGCCAGCAGCTTGGTAACAGAAGAGACCCAGTACTTC. This sequence encodes CASSLVTEETQYF.

The chain links TRBV27 to TRBJ1-1; a possible D gene is TRBD1 (6 bases). The CDR3 sequence is 13 residues long. Between the trimmed V and J ends, which lost 5 bases and 0 bases, there was a span of 7 bases. Germline V lookup: CDR1 MNHEY, CDR2 SMNVEV (reference sequence). CDR3 in DNA: TGTGCCAGCAGTAGACAGGTGAACACTGAAGCTTTCTTT. Translating gives CASSRQVNTEAFF.

CDR3: CASSFERSYEQYF. DNA for the CDR3: TGTGCCAGCAGCTTCGAGCGCTCCTACGAGCAGTACTTC. The J gene is TRBJ2-7, the V gene TRBV13; D call uncertain. CDR1 and CDR2 (germline): PRHDT, FYEKMQ (reference sequence). The CDR3 totals 13 residues. V lost 3 bases to trimming and J lost 0 bases, with 6 bases between them.

For this clone: The identical CDR3 is also encoded by other nucleotide sequences in the sample. V gene TRBV18 combines with J gene TRBJ1-5; tentatively, D is TRBD1 (5 bases). Germline V gene lookup returns CDR1 KGHSH and CDR2 LQKENI. The CDR3 runs to 15 residues. Trimming cost V 6 bases and J 2 bases, with 14 bases left between them. The CDR3 DNA sequence: TGTGCCAGCTCTCCCGGGGGTGGAGGCAATCAGCCCCAGCATTTT. As protein: CASSPGGGGNQPQHF.

This clone came up once. V is TRBV9 and J is TRBJ2-1, with 13 bases lining up with TRBD2. This CDR3 is built from 16 residues. Germline CDR1 SGDLS, CDR2 YYNGEE. The J segment lost 5 bases and the V segment lost 4 bases, leaving 6 bases of the junction unmatched. This CDR3 reads CASSPSTSGGNNEQFF. CDR3 sequence (DNA): TGTGCCAGCAGCCCCTCGACTAGCGGGGGGAACAATGAGCAGTTCTTC.

The chain links TRBV19 to TRBJ2-3; TRBD2 matches 9 bases. Germline CDR1 and CDR2: LNHDA and SQIVND (reference sequence). Trimming removed 5 bases from V and 3 bases from J; junction bases left unmatched: 12. There are 17 residues in the CDR3. CDR3 DNA sequence: TGTGCCAGTAGTCCTTCGAAGCTAGCGGGATGGACAGATACGCAGTATTTT. Encoded protein: CASSPSKLAGWTDTQYF.

V and J are TRBV4-2 and TRBJ2-1; perhaps TRBD2 as D (7 bases). CDR3 length: 17 residues. Trimming cost V 3 bases and J 8 bases, with 23 bases left between them. CDR1 is LGHNA, CDR2 YNFKEQ, per germline. CDR3 coding DNA: TGTGCCAGCAGCCAGGGCTTGAGGGGGGCGGGAGTATATGAGCAGTTCTTC. It translates to CASSQGLRGAGVYEQFF.

This clone was detected only once. The chain recombines TRBV27 with TRBJ2-3, with 12 bases matching TRBD2. Germline V gene lookup returns CDR1 MNHEY and CDR2 SMNVEV (reference sequence). CDR3 length equals 14 residues. The junction had 0 bases not matched to a gene; V was cut back by 2 bases and J by 6 bases. The CDR3 coding sequence is TGTGCCAGCAGTTTAACTAGCGGGAGGGATACGCAGTATTTT. This codes for CASSLTSGRDTQYF.

The chain is built from TRBV5-6 and TRBJ2-1; D is undetermined. The V end was cut by 4 bases, the J end by 0 bases, with 8 bases between. Germline V gene lookup returns CDR1 SGHDT and CDR2 YYEEEE. The CDR3 contains 14 residues. In DNA form, the CDR3 reads TGTGCCAGCAGCACCTCCAGCTCCTACAATGAGCAGTTCTTC. This gives the protein CASSTSSSYNEQFF.

The chain recombines TRBV9 with TRBJ2-2, with 7 bases matching TRBD2. Trimming removed 0 bases from V and 4 bases from J; junction bases left unmatched: 9. Germline CDR1 is SGDLS and CDR2 is YYNGEE. This CDR3 comprises 17 residues. The CDR3 loop reads CASSVGAAGASTGELFF. As DNA, the CDR3 is TGTGCCAGCAGCGTAGGGGCGGCGGGAGCGTCCACCGGGGAGCTGTTTTTT.